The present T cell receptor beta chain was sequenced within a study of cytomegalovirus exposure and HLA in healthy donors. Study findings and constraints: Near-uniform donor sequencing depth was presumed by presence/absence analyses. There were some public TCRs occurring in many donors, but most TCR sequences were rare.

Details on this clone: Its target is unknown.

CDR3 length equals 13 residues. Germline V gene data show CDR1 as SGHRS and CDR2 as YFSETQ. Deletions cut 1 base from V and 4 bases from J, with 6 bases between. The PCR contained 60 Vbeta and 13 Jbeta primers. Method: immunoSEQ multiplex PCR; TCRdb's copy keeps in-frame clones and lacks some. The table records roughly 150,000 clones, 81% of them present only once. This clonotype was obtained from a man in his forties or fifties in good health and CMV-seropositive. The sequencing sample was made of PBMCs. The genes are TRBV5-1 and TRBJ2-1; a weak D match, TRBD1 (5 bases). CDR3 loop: CASSLNRYNEQFF. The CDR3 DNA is TGCGCCAGCAGCTTGAACAGGTACAATGAGCAGTTCTTC.